This T cell receptor beta chain stems from a study of cytomegalovirus exposure and HLA in healthy donors. Turning to the study itself: The approximately 120 validation repertoires, a later analysis reported, used the same platform as the approximately 730 repertoires from the first cohort. The study, taken as a whole, reports: Reportedly, diagnosis of cytomegalovirus status by the classifier showed high specificity and sensitivity.

Separation from the approximately 670-subject first cohort characterized the roughly 120-subject validation cohort, to which the donors belonged. Only in-frame clones appear in the TCRdb table, and some are missing; sequencing was by immunoSEQ multiplex PCR. The data hold 250,000 to 300,000 clones, with 85% to 90% observed a single time. Comment on this clone: Antigen: not known.

Trimming cost V 6 bases and J 10 bases; bases outside gene matches: 12. CDR1 and CDR2 from the germline V gene are MNHEY and SVGAGI. The CDR3 has 15 amino acids. The V gene is TRBV6-5, the J gene TRBJ2-5; the match to TRBD2 covers 12 bases. The sample taken for sequencing was PBMCs. This clonotype was obtained from a woman between 18 and 29 years old in good health and CMV-seronegative. The CDR3 loop is CASSLAGGPSWGQYF. CDR3 in DNA: TGTGCCAGCAGCCTAGCGGGGGGGCCTAGTTGGGGCCAGTACTTC.